The 14 T cell receptor beta chains reported below all come from one sample, sequenced in a study of response to subunit inactivated influenza vaccine. MiXCR, applied by TCRdb to the RT-PCR reads, yields one record per CDR3 protein. There are about 540,000 distinct CDR3 sequences in the sample; around 25% occur only once, and 2.5% to 3% lies in the top ten. These data also featured in a second study, about T cells expressing NK-cell markers. According to that study: Synthesis of TCR beta cDNA relied on 5'RACE template switching carrying UMIs.

Source: CD4+ T cells sorted from PBMCs, taken 11 to 12 days after vaccination. The receptors here all came from a man in his fifties or sixties who received an inactivated influenza vaccine.

The chain employs TRBV25-1 and TRBJ1-6; TRBD1 matches 7 bases. CDR3 length: 12 residues. Germline CDR1 MGHDK, CDR2 SYGVNS. V shed 8 bases and J 9 bases; nucleotides not matched to a gene: 4. CDR3 region: CASQRGRSPLHF. In nucleotides, the CDR3 is TGTGCCAGCCAAAGGGGGCGTTCACCCCTCCACTTT. Based on the CDR3 plus reference TRBV25-1 and TRBJ1-6, the full variable domain is EADIYQTPRYLVIGTGKKITLECSQTMGHDKMYWYQQDPGMELHLIHYSYGVNSTEKGDLSSESTVSRIRTEHFPLTLESARPSHTSQYLCASQRGRSPLHFGNGTRLTVT.

The rearrangement links TRBV7-3 to TRBJ2-6; D uncertain. CDR1 and CDR2 from the germline V gene are SGHTA and FQGTGA. There are 15 residues in the CDR3. Trimming removed 8 bases at V and 1 base at J, with 12 bases between. CDR3 protein: CASGPGWSGANVLTF. CDR3 nucleotide sequence: TGTGCCAGCGGACCCGGGTGGTCTGGGGCCAACGTCCTGACTTTC. Supplemented by reference TRBV7-3 and TRBJ2-6, the full variable domain reads GAGVSQTPSNKVTEKGKYVELRCDPISGHTALYWYRQSLGQGPEFLIYFQGTGAADDSGLPNDRFFAVRPEGSVSTLKIQRTERGDSAVYLCASGPGWSGANVLTFGAGSRLTVL.

Only a few counts were recorded for this clonotype. The chain is built from TRBV5-1 and TRBJ2-3; 8 nucleotides line up with TRBD2. Unmatched junction bases numbered 20, after V lost 2 bases and J lost 0 bases. CDR1 SGHRS and CDR2 YFSETQ come from the germline V gene. CDR3 size: 21 residues. The chain's CDR3 is CASSFRRSSAGGTFSTDTQYF. CDR3 in DNA: TGCGCCAGCAGCTTCAGGCGTTCAAGTGCGGGAGGTACCTTTAGCACAGATACGCAGTATTTT. Full variable domain (rest looked up from reference TRBV5-1 and TRBJ2-3): KAGVTQTPRYLIKTRGQQVTLSCSPISGHRSVSWYQQTPGQGLQFLFEYFSETQRNKGNFPGRFSGRQFSNSRSEMNVSTLELGDSALYLCASSFRRSSAGGTFSTDTQYFGPGTRLTVL.

V is TRBV20-1 and J is TRBJ2-7, with a weak D call TRBD2 (5 bases). The CDR3 length is 14 residues. In germline, CDR1 is DFQATT, CDR2 SNEGSKA (reference sequence). V lost 6 bases, J lost 0 bases, and 15 bases lay in between. CDR3 sequence: CSAARYAGSYEQYF. DNA of the CDR3: TGCAGTGCCGCTAGGTATGCGGGCTCCTACGAGCAGTACTTC.

The rearrangement uses TRBV29-1 and TRBJ2-7, with 10 bases identical to TRBD1. The CDR3 has 13 amino acids. V lost 3 bases to trimming and J lost 9 bases; unmatched junction nucleotides: 8. Germline assignment: CDR1 SQVTM and CDR2 ANQGSEA. The CDR3 sequence is CSVDVGQGDSQYF. In DNA form, the CDR3 reads TGCAGCGTTGATGTTGGACAGGGGGACTCGCAGTACTTC.

The chain combines TRBV4-3 with TRBJ1-3; D remains unclear. Trimming left V 0 bases short and J 0 bases short, with 9 bases between. The CDR3 consists of 16 residues. Germline V gene lookup returns CDR1 LGHNA and CDR2 YSLEER. CDR3 sequence: CASSQDRSFSGNTIYF. DNA of the CDR3: TGCGCCAGCAGCCAAGATAGGTCCTTCTCTGGAAACACCATATATTTT.

This clonotype was counted a few times. The chain couples TRBV28 to TRBJ2-7; 12 nucleotides line up with TRBD2. The CDR3 consists of 15 residues. Trimming removed 7 bases from V and 1 base from J; junction bases left unmatched: 5. The germline gives CDR1 MDHEN, CDR2 SYDVKM. The CDR3 region has the DNA TGTGCCAGCACTCTTGGACTAGCGGGATCCTACGAGCAGTACTTC. It yields the protein CASTLGLAGSYEQYF.

The CDR3 sequence: CASATGRSNQPQHF. The CDR3 bases are TGTGCCAGCGCTACAGGGAGAAGCAATCAGCCCCAGCATTTT. The rearrangement uses TRBV2 and TRBJ1-5, with TRBD1 as a possible D gene (6 bases). The ends were cut back, 8 bases at V and 1 base at J, with 12 bases in the middle. The germline V gene has CDR1 SNHLY and CDR2 FYNNEI. This CDR3 is built from 14 residues.

The J gene is TRBJ2-7, the V gene TRBV27; D is perhaps TRBD2 (6 bases). V lost 6 bases and J lost 0, with 12 bases in between. Germline loops: CDR1 MNHEY, CDR2 SMNVEV (reference sequence). This CDR3 is 14 amino acids long. The CDR3 sequence: CASRPWEASYEQYF. The CDR3 DNA sequence: TGTGCCAGCAGGCCCTGGGAGGCCTCCTACGAGCAGTACTTC.

A remark on this clonotype: A read error is possible here, since a much larger clone lies one base away. This chain links TRBV4-3 with TRBJ2-2; 7 bases map to TRBD1. Germline V gene data show CDR1 as LGHNA and CDR2 as YSLEER. CDR3 length equals 15 residues. V lost 2 bases and J lost 9; bases outside the gene matches: 9. In DNA, the CDR3 is TGCGCCAGCAGCCAAACAGGGGTCGGGGCCCGGGAGCTGTTTTTT. Protein sequence: CASSQTGVGARELFF.

V and J are TRBV15 and TRBJ2-3, with 7 bases aligning to TRBD2. The length of the CDR3 is 17 residues. Germline V CDR1 and CDR2: LNHNV, YYDKDF (reference sequence). V dropped 0 bases and J dropped 2; count of bases not matched to a gene: 8. The CDR3 DNA reads as TGTGCCACCAGCAGAGATGAGAGGCTAGCGGTCACAGATACGCAGTATTTT. Translated: CATSRDERLAVTDTQYF.

This clonotype appeared a few times. The chain couples TRBV20-1 to TRBJ2-3, with D unresolved. The CDR3 consists of 13 residues. V shed 0 bases and J shed 2 bases, with 6 bases lying between them. Looked up from germline, CDR1 is DFQATT and CDR2 is SNEGSKA (reference sequence). As DNA, the CDR3 is TGCAGTGCTAGAGACGGGTACACAGATACGCAGTATTTT. It is translated as CSARDGYTDTQYF.

This clonotype has a handful of counts. This chain's CDR3 is CASSPKGTSGSDEQFF. The CDR3 DNA reads as TGTGCCAGCAGCCCTAAGGGGACTAGCGGGAGCGATGAGCAGTTCTTC. The rearrangement links TRBV7-3 to TRBJ2-1; 14 nucleotides match TRBD2. The V gene's germline CDR1 is SGHTA and CDR2 FQGTGA. CDR3 size: 16 residues. V dropped 5 bases and J dropped 8; count of bases not matched to a gene: 8.

This clonotype came up a few times. J is TRBJ2-3 and V is TRBV20-1, with 11 positions matching TRBD1. Germline trimming cut 5 bases from V and 9 bases from J; bases unmatched to any gene: 10. Per germline, CDR1 DFQATT and CDR2 SNEGSKA (reference sequence). The CDR3 runs 14 residues. The DNA for the CDR3 is TGCAGTGCTGACCACGGACAGGGGGCCCAAACGCAGTATTTT. Protein: CSADHGQGAQTQYF.